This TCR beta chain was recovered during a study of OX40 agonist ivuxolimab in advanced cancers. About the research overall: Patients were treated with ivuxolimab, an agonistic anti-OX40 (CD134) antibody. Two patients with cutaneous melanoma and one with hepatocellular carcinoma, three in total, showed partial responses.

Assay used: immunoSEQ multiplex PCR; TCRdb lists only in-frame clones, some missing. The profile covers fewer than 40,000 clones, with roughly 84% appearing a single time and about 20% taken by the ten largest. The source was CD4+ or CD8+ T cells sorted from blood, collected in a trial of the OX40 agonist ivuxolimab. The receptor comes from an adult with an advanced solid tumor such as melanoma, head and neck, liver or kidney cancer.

In DNA form, the CDR3 reads TGCGCCAGCAGCTGGACAGGGGGCAATCAGCCCCAGCATTTT. Translated, it gives CASSWTGGNQPQHF. V usage is TRBV5-1 and J usage is TRBJ1-5; 9 nucleotides match TRBD1. The CDR3 covers 14 residues. Germline V gene lookup returns CDR1 SGHRS and CDR2 YFSETQ. The V gene end was trimmed by 3 bases and the J gene end by 2 bases; junction bases not matched to a gene: 0.